The clone carrying this T cell receptor (beta chain) was seen a few times. The CDR3 loop spans 13 amino acids. Trimming pared 5 bases from V and 4 bases from J, leaving 11 bases between. Germline CDR1 and CDR2: MNHEY and SVGAGI. Repertoires were generated with immunoSEQ multiplex PCR, while TCRdb's copy carries only in-frame clones and drops some. The sample has some 190,000 clones, over 80% seen once. The entry originates in a study of blood T cell repertoires in COVID-19. Seattle's cohort entered during active infection and was followed longitudinally. The sequencing sample was made of peripheral blood. This chain connects TRBV6-5 to TRBJ1-2; perhaps TRBD1 as D (6 bases). The TCR comes from a woman aged 60-70 years with COVID-19, enrolled during active disease. This CDR3 reads CASSQQGTYGYTF. DNA of the CDR3: TGTGCCAGCAGTCAACAGGGAACCTATGGCTACACCTTC.